This TCR beta chain was found in a study of T cells in Graves' hyperthyroidism and ophthalmopathy. TCR beta CDR3 regions were amplified from RNA transcripts. TCR CDR3 underwent first-round RT-PCR with the HTBI primer set. TCRdb reprocessed the multiplex PCR reads via MiXCR and lists one record per CDR3 protein. The sample shows some 370,000 distinct CDR3 sequences, around 15% of them seen only once. Study-wide results and caveats: Blood held most thyroid clonotypes expanded above 0.001 frequency.

Patients were excluded because of uncontrolled infection, other autoimmune disease, pregnancy or lactation. Fresh peripheral blood, roughly 9.6 ml, was the source of the PBMCs. V gave up 0 bases and J gave up 0 bases; unmatched junction bases: 10. This CDR3 is 19 amino acids long. Germline V lookup: CDR1 LGHNT, CDR2 FRNRAP. Regarding this clonotype: What it binds is unknown.

The TCR was taken from a middle-aged man with Graves' ophthalmopathy. The sample was blood. The V gene is TRBV12-5, the J gene TRBJ2-1; TRBD2 aligns across 8 bases. The CDR3 nucleotides read TGTGCTAGTGGTTTGGTCCTTGGACTAGCTCCGAGCTCCTACAATGAGCAGTTCTTC. Translating gives CASGLVLGLAPSSYNEQFF.